The 24 T cell receptor beta chains in this list originate from one sample, sequenced in a study of blood T cells in healthy people across ages. Primed by a sample-barcoded 5' primer and a J-beta primer mix, a second PCR proceeded for 7 to 11 cycles. Each CDR3 protein is one row after TCRdb ran MiXCR on the 5' RACE reads. This repertoire shows some 1.5 million distinct CDR3 sequences, approximately 30% found once; its top ten account for less than 9.5%. Sequencing was performed on blood. The source of these receptors is a young woman in good health.

The chain combines TRBV2 with TRBJ1-4, with D possibly TRBD1 on 5 matching bases. The CDR3 length is 15 residues. V was clipped by 3 bases and J by 8 bases, with 16 bases between them. Germline V CDR1 and CDR2: SNHLY, FYNNEI. CDR3 bases: TGTGCCAGCAGTGACATCGGCAGGGTTCGCGAAAAACTGTTTTTT. Its translation is CASSDIGRVREKLFF. Combining the CDR3 with reference TRBV2 and TRBJ1-4 gives the whole variable domain EPEVTQTPSHQVTQMGQEVILRCVPISNHLYFYWYRQILGQKVEFLVSFYNNEISEKSEIFDDQFSVERPDGSNFTLKIRSTKLEDSAMYFCASSDIGRVREKLFFGSGTQLSVL.

This clonotype was picked up many times. The rearrangement uses TRBV29-1 and TRBJ2-5; 8 bases fit TRBD2. V dropped 6 bases and J dropped 1; count of bases not matched to a gene: 4. Germline V CDR1 and CDR2: SQVTM, ANQGSEA. The CDR3 runs to 13 residues. The CDR3 nucleotides read TGCAGCGTCGTAGCGGGACCCCAAGAGACCCAGTACTTC. Translating it yields CSVVAGPQETQYF.

There are a few counts of this clonotype. V is TRBV12-3 or TRBV12-4 and J is TRBJ2-7; D perhaps matches TRBD1 (6 bases). CDR3 length: 15 amino acids. V was pared by 6 bases and J by 3 bases, with 18 bases between. CDR3 sequence reads: CASRGPGQRDYEQYF. CDR3 nucleotide sequence: TGTGCCAGCAGGGGGCCGGGACAACGTGACTACGAGCAGTACTTC.

In this sample, this clonotype turned up a few times. This chain joins TRBV18 and TRBJ2-5; tentative D call: TRBD1 (5 bases). The germline V gene has CDR1 KGHSH and CDR2 LQKENI. The CDR3 contains 13 residues. With 9 bases removed from V and 5 bases from J, the gap between germline ends came to 16 bases. DNA of the CDR3: TGTGCCAGTTCGACCCAGGGTTATGAGACCCAGTACTTC. Translation: CASSTQGYETQYF. The complete variable domain, with remaining parts taken from reference TRBV18 and TRBJ2-5, reads NAGVMQNPRHLVRRRGQEARLRCSPMKGHSHVYWYRQLPEEGLKFMVYLQKENIIDESGMPKERFSAEFPKEGPSILRIQQVVRGDSAAYFCASSTQGYETQYFGPGTRLLVL.

In this sample, this clonotype turned up a few times. This chain joins TRBV6-1 and TRBJ1-5, with D uncertain. V was trimmed by 1 base and J by 7 bases, leaving 11 bases between them. The CDR3 extends over 14 amino acids. CDR1 is MNHNS, CDR2 SASEGT, per germline. The CDR3 bases are TGTGCCAGCAGTGAAGTCGGCGTCGGACAGCCCCAGCATTTT. Protein product: CASSEVGVGQPQHF.

The chain carries TRBV28 and TRBJ1-2, with TRBD1 matching over 8 bases. The J segment lost 8 bases and the V segment lost 9 bases, leaving 5 bases of the junction unmatched. The CDR3 length is 11 residues. The germline V gene encodes CDR1 MDHEN and CDR2 SYDVKM. The DNA for the CDR3 is TGTGCCAGTGGGGGGACAGGCGGCTACACCTTC. It translates to CASGGTGGYTF.

The V gene is TRBV7-2, the J gene TRBJ1-2; 7 bases agree with TRBD1. Germline CDR1 and CDR2: SGHTA and FQGNSA. The CDR3 runs to 15 residues. V was pared by 4 bases and J by 6 bases, with 11 bases of the junction left unmatched. The CDR3 DNA sequence: TGTGCCAGCAGCTCAAATCCAGGGGGTCCGCATGGCTACACCTTC. This gives the protein CASSSNPGGPHGYTF.

This clonotype was detected only a few times. V usage is TRBV7-2 and J usage is TRBJ1-2; TRBD1 might be the D (6 bases). CDR1 and CDR2 (germline): SGHTA, FQGNSA. Trimming stripped 7 bases from V and 5 bases from J, with 11 bases between. The CDR3 contains 12 residues. CDR3 sequence reads: CASTRGEYGYTF. The DNA of the CDR3 is TGTGCCAGCACCAGGGGTGAATATGGCTACACCTTC.

The table lists this clonotype with many counts. In DNA form, the CDR3 reads TGTGCCAGCAGTCGCGGGGTGGACTACGAGCAGTACTTC. It specifies CASSRGVDYEQYF. The rearrangement joins TRBV27 to TRBJ2-7; perhaps TRBD2 as D (6 bases). Germline CDR1 is MNHEY and CDR2 is SMNVEV (reference sequence). This CDR3 is built from 13 residues. V shed 5 bases and J shed 3 bases, with 11 bases lying between them.

The V gene is TRBV7-2, the J gene TRBJ1-1; D ambiguous. V shed 3 bases and J shed 4 bases, with 12 bases lying between them. The CDR3 has 14 residues. Germline V gene data show CDR1 as SGHTA and CDR2 as FQGNSA. The CDR3 sequence: CASSLGVGSTEAFF. CDR3 nucleotides: TGTGCCAGCAGCTTGGGTGTGGGGAGCACTGAAGCTTTCTTT. The variable domain in full, with the rest retrieved from reference TRBV7-2 and TRBJ1-1, is GAGVSQSPSNKVTEKGKDVELRCDPISGHTALYWYRQSLGQGLEFLIYFQGNSAPDKSGLPSDRFSAERTGGSVSTLTIQRTQQEDSAVYLCASSLGVGSTEAFFGQGTRLTVV.

The chain is built from TRBV5-1 and TRBJ1-1, with D hard to call. Looked up from germline, CDR1 is SGHRS and CDR2 is YFSETQ. Deletions cut 4 bases from V and 1 base from J, with 8 bases between. The CDR3 runs 13 residues. The CDR3 sequence is CASSIRQNTEAFF. The DNA of the CDR3 is TGCGCCAGCAGCATACGACAGAACACTGAAGCTTTCTTT.

The chain's CDR3 is CSARDWQSYNEQFF. CDR3 DNA sequence: TGCAGTGCTAGAGACTGGCAGTCCTACAATGAGCAGTTCTTC. The chain joins TRBV20-1 to TRBJ2-1; D not certain. The CDR3 extends over 14 amino acids. Per germline, CDR1 DFQATT and CDR2 SNEGSKA (reference sequence). Between the trimmed V and J ends, which lost 0 bases and 1 base, there was a span of 7 bases.

The rearrangement uses TRBV10-1 and TRBJ1-1, with TRBD1 as a possible D gene (6 bases). This CDR3 region has 16 residues. Per the germline V gene, CDR1 is WNHNN and CDR2 is SYGVQD (reference sequence). V was clipped by 3 bases and J by 0 bases, with 14 bases between them. The DNA of the CDR3 is TGCGCCAGCAGTGAAGGCGGACAGATAATGAACACTGAAGCTTTCTTT. Residues: CASSEGGQIMNTEAFF.

The sample holds one count of this clonotype. Just one base apart from a much larger clone, this may be a read error. The chain joins TRBV20-1 to TRBJ1-1; possible D gene TRBD1, 5 bases. Germline V CDR1 and CDR2: DFQATT, SNEGSKA (reference sequence). The CDR3 totals 14 residues. In DNA form, the CDR3 reads TGCAGTGCTAGAGGAGGGGCAGCGGACACTGGAGCTTTCTTT. Translation gives CSARGGAADTGAFF.

This clonotype was observed at least ten times. The J gene is TRBJ2-5, the V gene TRBV5-1; D ambiguous. CDR3 length: 14 amino acids. Trimming took off 4 bases at V and 5 bases at J, with 15 bases between the two ends. Germline CDR1 reads SGHRS; CDR2 reads YFSETQ. CDR3 amino acids: CASSPLKTSETQYF. Written as DNA, the CDR3 is TGCGCCAGCAGCCCCTTAAAAACCTCGGAGACCCAGTACTTC.

About this clonotype: Relative to the germline gene, one junction end is altered; a read error may explain this. The chain carries TRBV3-1 and TRBJ2-1, with D unresolved. The CDR3 is 13 residues long. The germline V gene encodes CDR1 LGHDT and CDR2 YNNKEL (reference sequence). The CDR3 sequence: CASSHLTHNVQFF. The DNA of the CDR3 is TGTGCCAGCAGCCACTTGACTCACAATGTGCAGTTCTTC.

The sample holds one count of this clonotype. At one boundary the junction diverges from the germline segment, which might be a read error. This chain uses TRBV24-1 with TRBJ1-2, with 8 bases matching TRBD1. Germline V gene lookup returns CDR1 KGHDR and CDR2 SFDVKD. This CDR3 region has 13 residues. CDR3 in DNA: TGTGCCACCAGGGATTCGACAGGGGTTGGCTACACCTTC. Protein sequence: CATRDSTGVGYTF.

This clonotype occurred once. The chain recombines TRBV9 with TRBJ2-2, with 7 bases lining up with TRBD1. Germline lookup yields CDR1 SGDLS and CDR2 YYNGEE. The ends lost 4 bases at V and 4 bases at J; junction bases unmatched: 10. The CDR3 covers 16 residues. CDR3 protein: CASSQDMTGTTGELFF. The DNA for the CDR3 is TGTGCCAGCAGCCAAGATATGACAGGGACCACCGGGGAGCTGTTTTTT.

This clonotype was recorded once. The chain employs TRBV27 and TRBJ2-7, with a tentative D call TRBD1 (7 bases). The CDR3 consists of 16 residues. The V end was cut by 6 bases, the J end by 0 bases, with 18 bases between. Germline V gene data show CDR1 as MNHEY and CDR2 as SMNVEV (reference sequence). The CDR3 region has the DNA TGTGCCAGCAGGGGGCCCGGACAGGAGGGCTCCTACGAGCAGTACTTC. It codes for CASRGPGQEGSYEQYF.

On this clonotype itself: This could be a read error, since a much larger clone is one nucleotide away. The V and J genes are TRBV4-1 and TRBJ2-5; perhaps TRBD1 as D (6 bases). TRBJ2-4 explains the end of the DNA better; the J call may be wrong. Germline V gene lookup returns CDR1 MGHRA and CDR2 YSYEKL. The CDR3 runs 14 residues. The CDR3 bases are TGCGCCAGCAGCCCAACGGACAGCGCGAGCATTCAGTACTTC. This gives the protein CASSPTDSASIQYF.

The table lists this clonotype with many counts. V is TRBV5-5 and J is TRBJ2-6; 7 bases are a match to TRBD1. After removal of 2 bases from V and 2 bases from J, the junction contained 10 bases not matched to a gene. The CDR3 has 18 amino acids. Germline CDR1 is SGHKS and CDR2 is YYEKEE (reference sequence). The CDR3 sequence: CASSLQQGLPPGANVLTF. In DNA, the CDR3 is TGTGCCAGCAGCTTACAACAGGGGCTTCCCCCTGGGGCCAACGTCCTGACTTTC.

This clonotype was observed at least ten times. The chain joins TRBV6-5 to TRBJ2-1; 7 bases are shared with TRBD2. Germline CDR1 is MNHEY and CDR2 is SVGAGI. This CDR3 has 15 amino acids. V was clipped by 2 bases and J by 7 bases; unmatched bases: 8. DNA of the CDR3: TGTGCCAGCAGTTACGGGGGAGGGCCGTGGAATGAGCAGTTCTTC. Protein product: CASSYGGGPWNEQFF.

This clonotype was counted a few times. J is TRBJ2-3 and V is TRBV5-1; no definite D call. This CDR3 has 13 amino acids. In germline, CDR1 is SGHRS, CDR2 YFSETQ. The V gene lost 0 bases and the J gene lost 6 bases, with 8 bases spanning the gap. CDR3 nucleotides: TGCGCCAGCAGCTTGGAATTTGGGGATACGCAGTATTTT. Its protein is CASSLEFGDTQYF.

The chain combines TRBV20-1 with TRBJ2-5, with 8 bases that match TRBD2. The germline V gene has CDR1 DFQATT and CDR2 SNEGSKA (reference sequence). This CDR3 spans 14 amino acids. V was clipped by 3 bases and J by 4 bases; unmatched bases: 7. Here the CDR3 reads CSASEVAGLETQYF. The CDR3 region has the DNA TGCAGTGCTAGTGAGGTAGCGGGGTTAGAGACCCAGTACTTC.